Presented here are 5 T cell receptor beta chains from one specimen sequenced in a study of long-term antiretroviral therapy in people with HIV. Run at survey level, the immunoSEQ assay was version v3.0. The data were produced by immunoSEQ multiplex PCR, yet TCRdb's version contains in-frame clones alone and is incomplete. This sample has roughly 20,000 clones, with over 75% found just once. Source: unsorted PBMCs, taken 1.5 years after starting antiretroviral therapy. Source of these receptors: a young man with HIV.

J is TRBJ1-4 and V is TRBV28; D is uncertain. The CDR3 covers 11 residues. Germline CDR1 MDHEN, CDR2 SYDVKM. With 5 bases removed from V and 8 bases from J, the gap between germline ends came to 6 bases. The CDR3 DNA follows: TGTGCCAGCAGTCCCGAGGAAAAACTGTTTTTT. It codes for CASSPEEKLFF.

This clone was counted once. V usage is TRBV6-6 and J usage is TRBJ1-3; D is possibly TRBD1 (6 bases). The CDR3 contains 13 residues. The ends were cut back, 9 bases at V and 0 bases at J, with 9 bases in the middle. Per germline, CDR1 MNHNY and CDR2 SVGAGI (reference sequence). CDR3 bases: TGTGCCAGTTGGACAGACTCTGGAAACACCATATATTTT. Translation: CASWTDSGNTIYF.

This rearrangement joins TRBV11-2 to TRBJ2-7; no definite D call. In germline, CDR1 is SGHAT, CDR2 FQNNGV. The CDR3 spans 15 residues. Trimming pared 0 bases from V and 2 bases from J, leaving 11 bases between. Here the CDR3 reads CASSLDVAATYEQYF. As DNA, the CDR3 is TGTGCCAGCAGCTTAGATGTAGCCGCTACCTACGAGCAGTACTTC.

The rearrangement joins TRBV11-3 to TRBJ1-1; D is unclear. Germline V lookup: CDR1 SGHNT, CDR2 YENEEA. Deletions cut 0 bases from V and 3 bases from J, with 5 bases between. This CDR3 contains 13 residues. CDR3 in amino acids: CASSLEGDTEAFF. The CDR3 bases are TGTGCCAGCAGCTTAGAAGGAGACACTGAAGCTTTCTTT. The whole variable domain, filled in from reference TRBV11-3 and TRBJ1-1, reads EAGVVQSPRYKIIEKKQPVAFWCNPISGHNTLYWYLQNLGQGPELLIRYENEEAVDDSQLPKDRFSAERLKGVDSTLKIQPAELGDSAVYLCASSLEGDTEAFFGQGTRLTVV.

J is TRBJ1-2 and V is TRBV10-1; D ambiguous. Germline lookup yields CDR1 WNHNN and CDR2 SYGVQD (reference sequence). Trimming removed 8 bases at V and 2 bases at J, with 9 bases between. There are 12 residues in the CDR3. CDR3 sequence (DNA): TGCGCCAGCCCCGACGGGAACTATGGCTACACCTTC. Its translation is CASPDGNYGYTF.